This TCR beta chain was sequenced during a study of tissue T cells after allogeneic stem cell transplantation. Assay: immunoSEQ multiplex PCR; the TCRdb copy retains only in-frame clones and omits some. The sample holds around 9,100 clones, about 56% seen once. This clone turned up a few times. The germline V gene has CDR1 MNHEY and CDR2 SVGAGI. CDR3 size: 15 residues. After removal of 5 bases from V and 7 bases from J, the junction contained 13 bases not matched to a gene. The clonotype comes from a female donor over 55 with lung cancer. The starting material was tissue from the jejunum, obtained at autopsy. This chain joins TRBV6-5 and TRBJ2-7; 8 nucleotides line up with TRBD1. CDR3 bases: TGTGCCAGCAGTCGAGCCTTTCAGGGGGCCGAGGAGCAGTACTTC. Translation gives CASSRAFQGAEEQYF.